This T cell receptor beta chain was identified during a study of blood T cell repertoires in COVID-19 (TCRdb year 2020). Regarding the complete study: The collaborator samples originated in the United States, Italy and Spain and spanned the acute and convalescent phases of COVID-19. The material from the prospective study consisted of cDNA or gDNA derived from T cells, B-cell-depleted T cells, or PBMCs. Subjects who had been exposed to COVID-19, were actively infected with it, or had recovered from it provided the deeply sampled blood TCRbeta repertoires that made up the dataset. A freely available public database, intended as a resource for researchers studying the immune response to SARS-CoV-2, is where the repertoires were released. The samples were drawn from the first 160 participants of the ongoing ImmuneRACE study and from 1,254 subjects provided by 6 global collaborators. Sample metadata almost always included a de-identified subject ID, COVID-19 status, age in years and sex. Where available, HLA class I and class II types were taken from metadata supplied by the sample provider and were not determined by assay-based typing. General conclusions and limits of the study: The amount of clinical and demographic metadata varied by source and participant and was provided uncurated.

A second Seattle source provided samples from volunteer blood donors who had recovered from COVID-19. Whole blood was collected in K2EDTA tubes by collaborating institutions according to the institutions' own protocols. For TCRbeta analysis, collaborators shipped samples as frozen whole blood, isolated PBMCs, or DNA extracted from either of those sample types. As for this clone: The antigen this receptor binds is unknown. Per-base qualities were not stored, and no clone one base away is much larger.

The CDR3, cysteine through phenylalanine, is 14 amino acids long. The DNA shown is the 42-base CDR3, in frame from base 1. The germline V gene encodes CDR1 MNHEY and CDR2 SVGAGI. The junction shows trimming of 0 bases on V and 7 bases on J, plus 9 bases between the germline ends. The immunoSEQ Assay, a bias-controlled multiplex PCR, was used to amplify TCRbeta CDR3 regions from genomic DNA. For the original study's pipeline: The number of nucleated cells in each sample was estimated by amplification of reference gene primers within the assay. Sequence reads were collapsed and filtered to measure the absolute abundance of every unique TCRbeta CDR3 rearrangement. For each sample, productive Simpson clonality was calculated as the square root of Simpson's diversity index across productive rearrangements. TCRdb's version of the immuneACCESS table is confined to in-frame rearrangements and falls short of the full clone set. An unresolved V gene accounts for under half of the shortfall where checked; the remainder is of unknown origin. The D gene and trimming were derived from the DNA, and the V and J assignments and clone size from that table. In this sample the table shows roughly 260,000 clones, roughly nine tenths of which occur a single time. The ten largest clones take up around a tenth of the sample.

The V gene is TRBV6-5 and the J gene is TRBJ1-4; the D gene is perhaps TRBD1, from 5 matching bases. This sequence originates from a man aged 40-50 years who had recovered from COVID-19. Sequenced input: peripheral blood. At the DNA level, the sequence is TGTGCCAGCAGTTACTCGACAGTCGCTGAAAAACTGTTTTTT. It translates to CASSYSTVAEKLFF.